Each of the 2 T cell receptor beta chains below was sequenced from the same sample in a study of T cell responses to AZD1222 COVID-19 vaccine. The protocol was immunoSEQ multiplex PCR, while the TCRdb copy is restricted to in-frame clones and leaves out a portion. The data show a few hundred thousand clones, more than 85% seen once. Sequenced here: peripheral blood, sampled on day 0 of AZD1222 vaccination. These TCRs come from an adult in good health.

V and J are TRBV6-1 and TRBJ2-1; D remains unclear. This CDR3 is 15 amino acids long. The ends were cut back, 1 base at V and 1 base at J, with 8 bases in the middle. The germline V gene has CDR1 MNHNS and CDR2 SASEGT. In nucleotides, the CDR3 is TGTGCCAGCAGTGAAGGTCCCGCGTCCTACAATGAGCAGTTCTTC. This translates into CASSEGPASYNEQFF.

This clone was seen just once. The chain carries TRBV2 and TRBJ1-2; a possible D gene is TRBD1 (5 bases). Trimming shortened V by 1 base and J by 2 bases, and 14 bases separated the two germline ends. This CDR3 region has 16 residues. Germline CDR1 SNHLY, CDR2 FYNNEI. CDR3 protein: CASSEGAGAGNYGYTF. In DNA form, the CDR3 reads TGTGCCAGCAGTGAAGGCGCCGGGGCAGGGAACTATGGCTACACCTTC.